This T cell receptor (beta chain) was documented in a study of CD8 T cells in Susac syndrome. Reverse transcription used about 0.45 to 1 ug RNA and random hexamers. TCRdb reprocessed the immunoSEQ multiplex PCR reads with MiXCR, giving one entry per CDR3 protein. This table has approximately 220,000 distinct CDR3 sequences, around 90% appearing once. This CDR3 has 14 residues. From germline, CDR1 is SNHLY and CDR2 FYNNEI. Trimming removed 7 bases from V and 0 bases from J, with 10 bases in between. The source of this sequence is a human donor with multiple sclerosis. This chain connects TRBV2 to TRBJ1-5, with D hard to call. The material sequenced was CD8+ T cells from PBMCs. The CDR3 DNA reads TGTGCCAGCACCCCAGGATTTAGCAATCAGCCCCAGCATTTT. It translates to CASTPGFSNQPQHF.